This T cell receptor beta chain was documented in a study of blood T cell repertoires in COVID-19. The CDR3 contains 13 residues. Germline-derived CDR1 and CDR2 are MDHEN and SYDVKM. V was pared by 6 bases and J by 6 bases, with 12 bases between. Method: immunoSEQ multiplex PCR; TCRdb's copy keeps in-frame clones and lacks some. The sample shows 65,000 or so clones, roughly nine tenths of them seen only once. This receptor was taken from a human donor with acute or convalescent COVID-19. The donor label of this sample is uncertain. Sequenced sample: peripheral blood. V and J are TRBV28 and TRBJ1-5; TRBD1 might be the D (6 bases). In DNA, the CDR3 is TGTGCCAGCAGCCTTGGGACAACTCAGCCCCAGCATTTT. The encoded protein is CASSLGTTQPQHF.